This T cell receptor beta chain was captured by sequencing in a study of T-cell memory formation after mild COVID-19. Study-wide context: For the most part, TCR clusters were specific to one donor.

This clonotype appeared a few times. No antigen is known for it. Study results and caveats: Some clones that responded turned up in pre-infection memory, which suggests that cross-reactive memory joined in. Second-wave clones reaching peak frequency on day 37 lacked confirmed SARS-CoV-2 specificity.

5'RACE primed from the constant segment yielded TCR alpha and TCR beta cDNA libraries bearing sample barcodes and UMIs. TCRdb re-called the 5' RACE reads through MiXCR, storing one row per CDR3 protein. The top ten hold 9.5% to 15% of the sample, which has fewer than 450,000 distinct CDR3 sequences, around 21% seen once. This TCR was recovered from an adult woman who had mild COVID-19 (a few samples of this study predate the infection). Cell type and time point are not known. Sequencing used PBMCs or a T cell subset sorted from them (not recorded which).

The CDR3 sequence: CASSYGTSTSASYEQYF. CDR3 nucleotides: TGTGCCAGCAGTTATGGGACTAGCACATCTGCCTCCTACGAGCAGTACTTC. The chain recombines TRBV7-6 with TRBJ2-7; 9 positions agree with TRBD2. Germline V gives CDR1 SGHVS, CDR2 FNYEAQ. V shed 6 bases, J shed 0 bases, and the junction held 12 bases outside the gene matches. This CDR3 has 17 amino acids.